The source of this T cell receptor (beta chain) is a study of blood T cell repertoires in COVID-19. About the study: From the United States, Italy and Spain came samples of acute and convalescent COVID-19.

In the original processing: Reference gene primer amplification yielded estimated nucleated cell counts. The method was immunoSEQ multiplex PCR; TCRdb's version includes in-frame clones alone and lacks a portion of them. The V and J calls and the clone size are those of that table, but D and trimming were determined from the DNA. This table has 200,000 to 250,000 clones, about nine tenths appearing once. Sequencing used peripheral blood. This receptor was identified in an older woman with acute or convalescent COVID-19.

CDR3 coding DNA: TGTGCCTGGAGTCCCCGGACAGGGACGAACACTGAAGCTTTCTTT. Translation: CAWSPRTGTNTEAFF. V and J are TRBV30 and TRBJ1-1, with 8 bases aligning to TRBD1. The junction had 6 bases not matched to a gene; V was cut back by 2 bases and J by 1 base. Germline loops: CDR1 GTSNPN, CDR2 SVGIG (reference sequence). The length of the CDR3 is 15 residues.